This T cell receptor (beta chain) originates from a study of molecular identifiers for immune sequencing clone quantification. Whole-study findings and limits: Investigators reportedly could detect spiked Jurkat TCR RNA from one cell among approximately 930,000 naive cells.

On this clonotype itself: Its antigen is as yet unknown.

Isolation of naive CD8 T cells was achieved by sorting on a CD8+CD4-CCR7+CD45RA+ phenotype. Bulk TCR library preparation followed previously described methods with listed TCR primers. TCRdb passed the PCR reads through MiXCR, listing each CDR3 protein once. The table includes roughly 320,000 distinct CDR3 sequences, around 21% detected once. The receptor comes from a human donor in good health. Some libraries in this study had Jurkat cell RNA spiked in. Sequenced input: naive CD8+ T cells from blood, with Jurkat cell RNA spiked in. Subset in this sample: FACS-sorted CD8+CD4-CCR7+CD45RA+ naive T cells.

CDR3 bases: TGCAGTGCCCGTGGGCGGGGGGGCACAGATACGCAGTATTTT. It codes for CSARGRGGTDTQYF. This chain uses TRBV20-1 with TRBJ2-3; 8 bases map to TRBD2. With V trimmed by 6 bases and J by 1 base, 6 bases remained unmatched. From germline, CDR1 is DFQATT and CDR2 SNEGSKA (reference sequence). This CDR3 spans 14 amino acids.